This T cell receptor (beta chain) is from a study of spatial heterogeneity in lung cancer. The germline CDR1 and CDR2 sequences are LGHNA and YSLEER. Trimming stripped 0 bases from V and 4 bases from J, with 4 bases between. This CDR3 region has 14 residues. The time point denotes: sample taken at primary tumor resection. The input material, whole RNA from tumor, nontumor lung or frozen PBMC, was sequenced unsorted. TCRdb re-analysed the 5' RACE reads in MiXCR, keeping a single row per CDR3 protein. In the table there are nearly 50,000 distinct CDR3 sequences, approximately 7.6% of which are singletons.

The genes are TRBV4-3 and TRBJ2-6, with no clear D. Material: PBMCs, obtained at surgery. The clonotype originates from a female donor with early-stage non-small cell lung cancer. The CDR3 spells CASSQDTGANVLTF. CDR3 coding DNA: TGCGCCAGCAGCCAAGATACGGGGGCCAACGTCCTGACTTTC.